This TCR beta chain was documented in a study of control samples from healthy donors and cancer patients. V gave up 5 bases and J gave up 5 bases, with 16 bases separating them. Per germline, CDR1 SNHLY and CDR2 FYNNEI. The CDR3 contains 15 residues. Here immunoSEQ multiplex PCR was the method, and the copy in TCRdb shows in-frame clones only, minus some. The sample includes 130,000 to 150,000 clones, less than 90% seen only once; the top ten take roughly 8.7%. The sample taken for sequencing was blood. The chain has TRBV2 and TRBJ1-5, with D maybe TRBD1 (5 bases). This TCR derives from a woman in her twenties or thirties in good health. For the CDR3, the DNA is TGTGCCAGCAGTCCGGGGGGGGACCCTTATCAGCCCCAGCATTTT. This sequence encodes CASSPGGDPYQPQHF.